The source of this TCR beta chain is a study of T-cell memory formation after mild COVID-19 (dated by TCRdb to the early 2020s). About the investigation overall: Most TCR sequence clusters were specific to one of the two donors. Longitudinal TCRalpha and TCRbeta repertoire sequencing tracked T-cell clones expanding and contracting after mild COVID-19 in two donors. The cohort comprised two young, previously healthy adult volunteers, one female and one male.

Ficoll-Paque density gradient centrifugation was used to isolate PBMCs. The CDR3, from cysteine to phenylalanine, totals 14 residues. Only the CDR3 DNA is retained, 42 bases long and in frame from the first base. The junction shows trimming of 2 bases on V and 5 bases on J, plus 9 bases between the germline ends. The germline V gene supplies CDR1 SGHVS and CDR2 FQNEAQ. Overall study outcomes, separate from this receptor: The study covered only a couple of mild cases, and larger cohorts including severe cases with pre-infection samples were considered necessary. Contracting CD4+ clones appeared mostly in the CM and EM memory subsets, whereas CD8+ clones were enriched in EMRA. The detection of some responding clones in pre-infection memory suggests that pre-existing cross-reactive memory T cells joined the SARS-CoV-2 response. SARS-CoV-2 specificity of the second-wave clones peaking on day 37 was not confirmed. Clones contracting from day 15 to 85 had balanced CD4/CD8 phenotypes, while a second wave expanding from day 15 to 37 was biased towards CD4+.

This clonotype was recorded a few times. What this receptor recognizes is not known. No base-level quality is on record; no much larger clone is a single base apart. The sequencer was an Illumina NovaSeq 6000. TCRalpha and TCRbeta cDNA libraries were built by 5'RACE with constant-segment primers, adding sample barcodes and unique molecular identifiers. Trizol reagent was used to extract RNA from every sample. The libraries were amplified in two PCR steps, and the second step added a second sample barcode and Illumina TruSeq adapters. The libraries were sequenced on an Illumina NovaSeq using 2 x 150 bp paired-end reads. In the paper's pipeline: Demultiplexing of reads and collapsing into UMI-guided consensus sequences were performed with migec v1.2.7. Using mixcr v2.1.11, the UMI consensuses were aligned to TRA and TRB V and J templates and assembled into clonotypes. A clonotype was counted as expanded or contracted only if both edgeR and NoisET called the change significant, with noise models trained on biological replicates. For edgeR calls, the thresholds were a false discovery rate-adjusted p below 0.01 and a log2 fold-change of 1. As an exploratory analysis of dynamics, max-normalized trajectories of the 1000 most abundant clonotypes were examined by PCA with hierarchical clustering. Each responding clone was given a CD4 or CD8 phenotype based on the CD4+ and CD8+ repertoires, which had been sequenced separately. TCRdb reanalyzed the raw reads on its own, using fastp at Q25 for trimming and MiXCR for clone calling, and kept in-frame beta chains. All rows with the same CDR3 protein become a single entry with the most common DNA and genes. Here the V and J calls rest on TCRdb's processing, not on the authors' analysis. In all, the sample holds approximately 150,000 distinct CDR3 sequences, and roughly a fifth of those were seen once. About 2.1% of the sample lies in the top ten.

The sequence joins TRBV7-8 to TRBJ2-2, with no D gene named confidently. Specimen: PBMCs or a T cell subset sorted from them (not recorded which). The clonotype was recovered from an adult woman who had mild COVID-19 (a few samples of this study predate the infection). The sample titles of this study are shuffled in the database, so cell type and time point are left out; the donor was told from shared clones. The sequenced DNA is TGTGCCAGCAGCTTACAGCCGCGAACCGGGGAGCTGTTTTTT. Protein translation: CASSLQPRTGELFF.